Detailed here is one TCR beta chain. Its antigen is still unknown. The data belong to a study of T cell repertoires in cytomegalovirus infection. The study's findings and limits: CMV-specific HLA-C-restricted TCR beta clonotypes dominated the ex vivo response.

TCRdb re-derived calls from the reads in MiXCR, one entry per CDR3 protein. The sample lists fewer than 250,000 distinct CDR3 sequences, around 12% occurring once. The junction had 6 bases not matched to a gene; V was cut back by 6 bases and J by 2 bases. The CDR3 runs to 14 residues. Germline V gene sequence: CDR1 DFQATT, CDR2 SNEGSKA (reference sequence). This receptor was taken from a human donor in good health (CMV status not recorded). Some clones in this sample may be carry-over from other donors' samples. Sequencing was performed on PBMCs. The chain employs TRBV20-1 and TRBJ2-4, with 8 bases aligning to TRBD1. The CDR3 DNA sequence: TGCAGTGCAAACCCCAGGGGGCCCAAAAACATTCAGTACTTC. Protein product: CSANPRGPKNIQYF.